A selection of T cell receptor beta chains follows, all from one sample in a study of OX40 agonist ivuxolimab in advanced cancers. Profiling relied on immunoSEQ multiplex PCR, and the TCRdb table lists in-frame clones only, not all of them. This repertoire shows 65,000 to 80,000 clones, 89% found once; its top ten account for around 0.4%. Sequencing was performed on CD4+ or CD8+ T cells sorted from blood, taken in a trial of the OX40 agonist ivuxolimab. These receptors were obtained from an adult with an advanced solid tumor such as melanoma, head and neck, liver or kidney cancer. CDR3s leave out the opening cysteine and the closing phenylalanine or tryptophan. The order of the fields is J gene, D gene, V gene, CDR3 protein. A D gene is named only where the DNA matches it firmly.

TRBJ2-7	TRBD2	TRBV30	AWENKGLAGGEQY
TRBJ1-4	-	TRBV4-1	ASSQDSRTFTNEKLF
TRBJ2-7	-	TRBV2	ASSEVAAGDYEQY
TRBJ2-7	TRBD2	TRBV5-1	ASSLSSAGVAYEQY
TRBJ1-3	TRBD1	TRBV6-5	ASRSTGAGNTIY
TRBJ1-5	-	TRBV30	AWRQGYQPQH
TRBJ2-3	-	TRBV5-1	ASSLGGPADTQY
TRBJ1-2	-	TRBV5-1	ASSLVAGQDYGYT
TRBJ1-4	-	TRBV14	ASSQDVGTPREKLF
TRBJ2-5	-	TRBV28	ASSLKGGETQY
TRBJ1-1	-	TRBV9	ASSVDRVGTEAF
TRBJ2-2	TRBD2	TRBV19	ASSAREGPTGELF
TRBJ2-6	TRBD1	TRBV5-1	ASDRGTSGANVLT
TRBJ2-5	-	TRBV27	ASSPEGVVRRQETQY
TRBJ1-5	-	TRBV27	ASSAIQGGNQPQH
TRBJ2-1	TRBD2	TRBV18	ASSPFGSRAGERNEQF
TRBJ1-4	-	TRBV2	ASGSSGAGEKLF
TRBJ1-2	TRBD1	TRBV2	ASSEARVQGGGYT
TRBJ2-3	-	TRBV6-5	ASSYDSGTDTQY
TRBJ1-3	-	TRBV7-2	ASTLAGGNTIY
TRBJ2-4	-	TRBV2	ASRVLGERGNIQY
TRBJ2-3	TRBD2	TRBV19	ASSMRGLAGARSTDTQY
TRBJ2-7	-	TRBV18	ASSLTGSSYEQY